This T cell receptor beta chain was documented in a study of blood T cell repertoires in COVID-19 (dated by TCRdb to about 2020). In terms of the full investigation: Samples from collaborators originated in the United States, Italy and Spain and spanned both the acute and convalescent phases of COVID-19. The prospective study material was composed of cDNA or gDNA derived from T cells, B-cell-depleted T cells, or PBMCs. The repertoires were released in a freely available public database meant as a resource for research on the immune response to SARS-CoV-2. The samples were drawn from two sources: the first 160 participants of the ongoing ImmuneRACE study, and some 1,300 subjects contributed by 6 global collaborators. Deeply sampled blood TCRbeta repertoires from subjects exposed to, actively infected with, or recovered from COVID-19 were included in the dataset. Where HLA class I and class II types were available, the types were taken from metadata supplied by the sample provider, not from assay-based typing. The sample metadata nearly always contained a de-identified subject ID, COVID-19 status, age in years and sex.

Note on this clone: The antigen it binds to is not known. No base qualities exist here, and no much larger clone lies one base off it.

The immunoSEQ Assay, a bias-controlled multiplex PCR, was used to amplify TCRbeta CDR3 regions from genomic DNA. The paper's processing steps were these. Within the assay, amplification of reference gene primers was used to estimate how many nucleated cells each sample contained. Sequence reads were collapsed and filtered to measure the absolute abundance of every unique TCRbeta CDR3 rearrangement. For each sample, productive Simpson clonality was calculated by taking the square root of Simpson's diversity index across productive rearrangements. TCRdb mirrors the immuneACCESS table, restricted to in-frame sequences. Some clones are absent from its copies; in checked studies, under half trace to an unresolved V gene, and the reason for the others is unknown. V and J calls and clone size follow that table, whereas D and trimming were derived from the DNA. Recorded for this sample are about 280,000 clones; roughly 87% of them occurred a single time. The ten largest clones represent approximately 1% of the sample.

The germline V gene (reference sequence) specifies SGHKS as CDR1 and YYEKEE as CDR2. V loses 4 bases, J loses 0 bases, and the germline ends lie 20 bases apart. The CDR3 numbers 18 residues from cysteine through phenylalanine. The only DNA kept is the CDR3, 54 bases in frame from the first base. Enrolling through a virtual design, the prospective study's participants ranged in age from about 18 to 100 years and lived across 20 to 25 United States geographic areas. Cohort assignment in the prospective study relied on participant-reported clinical history from a screening survey and a study questionnaire. Recovered participants in ImmuneRACE Cohort 3 were defined as having two consecutive negative NP/OP PCR tests, clearance from a healthcare professional, or resolution of symptoms. In the prospective study, mobile phlebotomists collected whole blood, serum and a nasopharyngeal or oropharyngeal swab from each participant. Participants in the prospective study had the option to provide additional blood draws and questionnaires over a 2-month period. Before DNA extraction, prospective study blood samples were shipped either frozen or at room temperature.

The paper's findings and limits, for the study overall: Clinical and demographic metadata were provided uncurated, with the amount varying by source and participant.

Sequencing was done on a sample of PBMCs or T cells enriched from blood (not recorded which). This clonotype was obtained from a woman between 25 and 40 years old who had recovered from COVID-19. This receptor chain uses TRBV5-5 and TRBJ1-3; no D gene call is confident. The CDR3 amino acid sequence is: CASSRARRTGSSGNTIYF. The sequenced DNA is TGTGCCAGCAGCCGGGCGAGAAGGACGGGGAGCTCTGGAAACACCATATATTTT.